The clone carrying this T cell receptor beta chain showed up just once. This specimen comes from a study of blood T cell repertoires in COVID-19. The wider study: From T cells, B-cell-depleted T cells, or PBMCs came the material, which was cDNA or gDNA.

The germline V and J ends were trimmed by 4 bases and 0 bases, with 14 bases remaining between them. The CDR3 totals 15 residues. Germline V gene data show CDR1 as SGHRS and CDR2 as YFSETQ. This table comes from immunoSEQ multiplex PCR, and its TCRdb copy is limited to in-frame clones, with some not included. Among 390,000 or so clones listed, around 91% were seen once. This sequence joins TRBV5-1 and TRBJ2-7, with a possible D match to TRBD2 (6 bases). Sequencing input: peripheral blood. The clonotype was recovered from a man younger than 35 with active or convalescent COVID-19. The chain's CDR3 is CASSPSGLSSYEQYF. Written as DNA, the CDR3 is TGCGCCAGCAGCCCAAGCGGGTTAAGCTCCTACGAGCAGTACTTC.